This entry describes one T cell receptor (beta chain). V was trimmed by 2 bases and J by 3 bases, leaving 17 bases between them. CDR1 is LNHDA and CDR2 is SQIVND in the germline V gene (reference sequence). This CDR3 region has 16 residues. Patients at the Seattle site were enrolled during active infection and followed longitudinally. This specimen belongs to a study of blood T cell repertoires in COVID-19. About the research overall: Acute and convalescent COVID-19 samples came from the United States, Italy and Spain.

Source study methods: From reference gene primer amplification, estimates of nucleated cell counts were derived. This table comes from immunoSEQ multiplex PCR, and its TCRdb copy is limited to in-frame clones, with some not included. V and J calls and clone size are those listed in that table; D and trimming were worked out from the DNA. Found here are about 300,000 clones, roughly 84% of them singletons; the top ten hold more than 1.4%. Sample: peripheral blood. The V call is TRBV19, the J call TRBJ2-7, with D maybe TRBD1 (6 bases). The receptor's source is a human donor with COVID-19, enrolled during active disease. The donor label of this sample is uncertain. DNA for the CDR3: TGTGCCAGTAGTATATCTTCAGCACAGGGTAACTACGAGCAGTACTTC. The encoded protein is CASSISSAQGNYEQYF.